The next 20 T cell receptor beta chains were all read from a single sample in a study of breast tumors, draining lymph nodes, adjacent tissues. Samples came from axillary lymph nodes draining the breast cancer. TCRdb re-called the multiplex PCR reads through MiXCR, storing one row per CDR3 protein. The sample carries some 110,000 distinct CDR3 sequences, roughly 29% recorded once. Sequenced sample: axillary lymph node tissue. The receptors come from a female donor with breast cancer. Some clones in this sample may be carry-over from other donors' samples.

In DNA, the CDR3 is TGTGCCAGCAGCTTAGCAATATTAGAGAACACTGAAGCTTTCTTT. This sequence encodes CASSLAILENTEAFF. The rearrangement links TRBV7-9 to TRBJ1-1; D is undetermined. This CDR3 has 15 amino acids. CDR1 and CDR2 (germline): SEHNR, FQNEAQ (reference sequence). Trimming pared 0 bases from V and 1 base from J, leaving 9 bases between. The variable domain in full, with the rest retrieved from reference TRBV7-9 and TRBJ1-1, is DTGVSQNPRHKITKRGQNVTFRCDPISEHNRLYWYRQTLGQGPEFLTYFQNEAQLEKSRLLSDRFSAERPKGSFSTLEIQRTEQGDSAMYLCASSLAILENTEAFFGQGTRLTVV.

This clonotype has a count of ten or more. The V gene is TRBV20-1, the J gene TRBJ2-4; 7 bases are shared with TRBD2. V trimming: 6 bases; J trimming: 3 bases; junction bases outside the gene matches: 17. This CDR3 comprises 17 residues. Germline CDR1 and CDR2: DFQATT and SNEGSKA (reference sequence). CDR3 region: CSAAARAGKRVKNIQYF. The CDR3 DNA reads TGCAGTGCAGCGGCTAGAGCGGGGAAACGTGTCAAAAACATTCAGTACTTC.

This clonotype has ten or more counts. V gene TRBV10-3 combines with J gene TRBJ2-1, with TRBD2 matching over 7 bases. CDR1 and CDR2 from the germline V gene are ENHRY and SYGVKD. The CDR3 sequence is 17 residues long. V lost 7 bases to trimming and J lost 1 base; unmatched junction nucleotides: 13. The CDR3 DNA reads TGTGCCATCACCACGGGTGGCGGGAGTAGTTCCTACAATGAGCAGTTCTTC. This gives the protein CAITTGGGSSSYNEQFF.

The table lists this clonotype with many counts. V gene TRBV20-1 combines with J gene TRBJ2-1; 13 bases are shared with TRBD2. V lost 7 bases to trimming and J lost 9 bases; unmatched junction nucleotides: 15. This CDR3 is 16 amino acids long. Germline V gives CDR1 DFQATT, CDR2 SNEGSKA (reference sequence). The CDR3 loop is CSVPLITSGRAGEQFF. The DNA for the CDR3 is TGCAGTGTTCCACTCATAACTAGCGGGAGGGCAGGTGAGCAGTTCTTC.

This clonotype came up a few times. This sequence joins TRBV10-2 and TRBJ1-1, with 9 bases aligning to TRBD1. The CDR3 runs to 18 residues. Germline CDR1 reads WSHSY; CDR2 reads SAAADI. With V trimmed by 2 bases and J by 1 base, 11 bases remained unmatched. The CDR3 here is CASSEPTGDREGNTEAFF. CDR3 bases: TGCGCCAGCAGTGAGCCCACGGGGGACAGGGAGGGGAACACTGAAGCTTTCTTT.

The J gene is TRBJ1-5, the V gene TRBV6-1; 11 bases align to TRBD1. The germline CDR1 and CDR2 sequences are MNHNS and SASEGT. Losses at the gene ends were 4 bases for V and 6 bases for J; bases not matched to a gene: 5. The CDR3 totals 15 residues. In nucleotides, the CDR3 is TGTGCCAGCAGTGGATTGGGACAGGGGGGTCAGCCCCAGCATTTT. This translates into CASSGLGQGGQPQHF.

This clonotype was seen repeatedly, ten times or more. The chain combines TRBV5-4 with TRBJ2-3, with TRBD1 identical over 7 bases. CDR3 length: 15 residues. The germline CDR1 and CDR2 sequences are SGHNT and YYREEE (reference sequence). V shed 0 bases and J 3 bases; nucleotides not matched to a gene: 4. The CDR3 sequence is CASSLEGAGTDTQYF. CDR3 coding DNA: TGTGCCAGCAGCTTGGAGGGGGCTGGGACAGATACGCAGTATTTT.

In its sample, this clonotype was seen many times. The chain has TRBV10-3 and TRBJ2-1, with TRBD2 matching 9 bases. This CDR3 region has 14 residues. The V segment lost 0 bases and the J segment 8 bases; nucleotides outside the gene matches: 2. Germline V CDR1 and CDR2: ENHRY, SYGVKD. The CDR3 nucleotides are TGTGCCATCAGTGAGTCGGGACTAGCAGATGAGCAGTTCTTC. This encodes CAISESGLADEQFF.

This clonotype was recorded at least ten times. This chain uses TRBV7-2 with TRBJ1-4; 8 nucleotides align to TRBD1. The CDR3 runs 14 residues. Trimming cost V 3 bases and J 6 bases; bases outside gene matches: 3. CDR1 and CDR2 from the germline V gene are SGHTA and FQGNSA. Here the CDR3 reads CASSFDRGDEKLFF. The CDR3 bases are TGTGCCAGCAGCTTCGACAGGGGTGATGAAAAACTGTTTTTT.

The chain couples TRBV10-3 to TRBJ1-1; TRBD1 agrees at 10 bases. This CDR3 has 16 residues. Germline V CDR1 and CDR2: ENHRY, SYGVKD. The CDR3: CAIRSGTGVMNTEAFF. The CDR3 DNA follows: TGTGCGATAAGGTCCGGGACAGGGGTCATGAACACTGAAGCTTTCTTT.

The chain joins TRBV11-2 to TRBJ2-2; possible D gene TRBD2, 7 bases. Trimming cost V 4 bases and J 2 bases, with 20 bases left between them. The germline V gene encodes CDR1 SGHAT and CDR2 FQNNGV. The CDR3 loop spans 18 amino acids. The CDR3 coding sequence is TGTGCCAGCAGCTCCCGCTTTGGGGGGGGGGCAAACACCGGGGAGCTGTTTTTT. It encodes CASSSRFGGGANTGELFF.

This clonotype has a count of ten or more. The chain is built from TRBV24-1 and TRBJ1-5; 8 bases are a match to TRBD1. Germline assignment: CDR1 KGHDR and CDR2 SFDVKD. V lost 6 bases to trimming and J lost 3 bases; unmatched junction nucleotides: 6. The CDR3 runs to 15 residues. The CDR3 bases are TGTGCCACCAGTTTGACAGGGGTTGACAATCAGCCCCAGCATTTT. It translates to CATSLTGVDNQPQHF.

In this sample, this clonotype turned up many times. The junction departs from germline at one end; a sequencing error may be responsible. The CDR3 protein is CASSHSPLAGTYEQYF. CDR3 nucleotide sequence: TGTGCCAGCAGTCACTCCCCACTAGCGGGGACCTACGAGCAGTACTTC. This rearrangement joins TRBV6-5 to TRBJ2-7; TRBD2 matches at 10 bases. CDR1 is MNHEY, CDR2 SVGAGI, per germline. The CDR3 has 16 residues.

With respect to this clonotype: A much larger clone is a single base away; this may be a read error. V is TRBV6-5 and J is TRBJ2-1; D tentatively fits TRBD1 or TRBD2 (5 bases each). Germline V gives CDR1 MNHEY, CDR2 SVGAGI. V dropped 5 bases and J dropped 10 bases, with 15 bases sitting between them. The CDR3 contains 13 residues. This chain's CDR3 is CASSHFGGREQFF. CDR3 nucleotide sequence: TGTGCCAGCAGTCACTTTGGGGGAAGGGAGCAGTTCTTC.

This clonotype has at least ten counts. V is TRBV11-2 and J is TRBJ2-7; D is ambiguous. V was shortened by 4 bases and J by 4 bases, with 11 bases between the two germline ends. Germline V CDR1 and CDR2: SGHAT, FQNNGV. CDR3 length: 13 residues. In DNA form, the CDR3 reads TGTGCCAGCAGCTCCACCTCCCGGTACGAGCAGTACTTC. Its translation is CASSSTSRYEQYF.

In its sample, this clonotype was seen many times. The chain combines TRBV28 with TRBJ1-5; the match to TRBD1 covers 7 bases. V shed 0 bases and J 1 base; nucleotides not matched to a gene: 9. The CDR3 is made up of 18 amino acids. The germline gives CDR1 MDHEN, CDR2 SYDVKM. In DNA form, the CDR3 reads TGTGCCAGCAGTTTATGGTTGAGGGGGCTGTGGAGCAATCAGCCCCAGCATTTT. Amino acid sequence: CASSLWLRGLWSNQPQHF.

Points on this clonotype: Since the CDR3 does not end with the conserved phenylalanine or tryptophan, this likely comes from a read error. V usage is TRBV9 and J usage is TRBJ2-3; D is perhaps TRBD1 or TRBD2 (7 bases each). This CDR3 region has 13 residues. V was cut by 6 bases and J by 5 bases, with 13 bases left in between. The germline V gene encodes CDR1 SGDLS and CDR2 YYNGEE. The CDR3 is CASMAGGVDTQYS. As DNA, the CDR3 is TGTGCCAGCATGGCAGGGGGGGTAGATACGCAGTATTCT.

This clonotype was seen many times. CDR3 protein: CASSLVTGVTQYF. The CDR3 DNA is TGTGCCAGCAGTTTGGTGACAGGGGTTACGCAGTATTTT. The chain joins TRBV27 to TRBJ2-3, with 8 bases identical to TRBD1. The germline V gene has CDR1 MNHEY and CDR2 SMNVEV (reference sequence). The CDR3 has 13 amino acids. The V segment lost 3 bases and the J segment 8 bases; nucleotides outside the gene matches: 4.

The chain joins TRBV7-8 to TRBJ2-5; 9 positions match TRBD2. Trimming at V came to 5 bases and at J to 7 bases, leaving 8 bases not matched to a gene. Germline loops: CDR1 SGHVS, CDR2 FQNEAQ. CDR3 length equals 14 residues. Written as DNA, the CDR3 is TGTGCCAGCAGCCTTAGAAGAGCGGGAGGGACCCAGTACTTC. Translated: CASSLRRAGGTQYF.

The chain carries TRBV5-1 and TRBJ1-2; a weak D match, TRBD1 (5 bases). V dropped 0 bases and J dropped 3 bases, with 9 bases sitting between them. The germline V gene encodes CDR1 SGHRS and CDR2 YFSETQ. This CDR3 comprises 14 residues. CDR3 loop: CASSLVWDYYGYTF. The CDR3 nucleotides read TGCGCCAGCAGCTTGGTCTGGGACTACTATGGCTACACCTTC.